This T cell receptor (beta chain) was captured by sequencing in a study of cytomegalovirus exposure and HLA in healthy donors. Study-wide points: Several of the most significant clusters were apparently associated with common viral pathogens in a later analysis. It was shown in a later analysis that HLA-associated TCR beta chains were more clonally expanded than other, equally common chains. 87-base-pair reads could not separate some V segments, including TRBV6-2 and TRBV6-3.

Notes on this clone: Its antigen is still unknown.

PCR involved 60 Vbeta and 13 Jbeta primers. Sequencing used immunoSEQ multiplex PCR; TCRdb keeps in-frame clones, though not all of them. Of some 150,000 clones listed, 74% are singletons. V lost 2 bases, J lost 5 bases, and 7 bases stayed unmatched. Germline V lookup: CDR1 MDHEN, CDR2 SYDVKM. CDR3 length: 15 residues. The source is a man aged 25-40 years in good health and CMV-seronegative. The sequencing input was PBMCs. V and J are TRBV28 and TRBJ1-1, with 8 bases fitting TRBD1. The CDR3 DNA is TGTGCCAGCAGTTTACCAGGACAGGGCCGTACTGAAGCTTTCTTT. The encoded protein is CASSLPGQGRTEAFF.